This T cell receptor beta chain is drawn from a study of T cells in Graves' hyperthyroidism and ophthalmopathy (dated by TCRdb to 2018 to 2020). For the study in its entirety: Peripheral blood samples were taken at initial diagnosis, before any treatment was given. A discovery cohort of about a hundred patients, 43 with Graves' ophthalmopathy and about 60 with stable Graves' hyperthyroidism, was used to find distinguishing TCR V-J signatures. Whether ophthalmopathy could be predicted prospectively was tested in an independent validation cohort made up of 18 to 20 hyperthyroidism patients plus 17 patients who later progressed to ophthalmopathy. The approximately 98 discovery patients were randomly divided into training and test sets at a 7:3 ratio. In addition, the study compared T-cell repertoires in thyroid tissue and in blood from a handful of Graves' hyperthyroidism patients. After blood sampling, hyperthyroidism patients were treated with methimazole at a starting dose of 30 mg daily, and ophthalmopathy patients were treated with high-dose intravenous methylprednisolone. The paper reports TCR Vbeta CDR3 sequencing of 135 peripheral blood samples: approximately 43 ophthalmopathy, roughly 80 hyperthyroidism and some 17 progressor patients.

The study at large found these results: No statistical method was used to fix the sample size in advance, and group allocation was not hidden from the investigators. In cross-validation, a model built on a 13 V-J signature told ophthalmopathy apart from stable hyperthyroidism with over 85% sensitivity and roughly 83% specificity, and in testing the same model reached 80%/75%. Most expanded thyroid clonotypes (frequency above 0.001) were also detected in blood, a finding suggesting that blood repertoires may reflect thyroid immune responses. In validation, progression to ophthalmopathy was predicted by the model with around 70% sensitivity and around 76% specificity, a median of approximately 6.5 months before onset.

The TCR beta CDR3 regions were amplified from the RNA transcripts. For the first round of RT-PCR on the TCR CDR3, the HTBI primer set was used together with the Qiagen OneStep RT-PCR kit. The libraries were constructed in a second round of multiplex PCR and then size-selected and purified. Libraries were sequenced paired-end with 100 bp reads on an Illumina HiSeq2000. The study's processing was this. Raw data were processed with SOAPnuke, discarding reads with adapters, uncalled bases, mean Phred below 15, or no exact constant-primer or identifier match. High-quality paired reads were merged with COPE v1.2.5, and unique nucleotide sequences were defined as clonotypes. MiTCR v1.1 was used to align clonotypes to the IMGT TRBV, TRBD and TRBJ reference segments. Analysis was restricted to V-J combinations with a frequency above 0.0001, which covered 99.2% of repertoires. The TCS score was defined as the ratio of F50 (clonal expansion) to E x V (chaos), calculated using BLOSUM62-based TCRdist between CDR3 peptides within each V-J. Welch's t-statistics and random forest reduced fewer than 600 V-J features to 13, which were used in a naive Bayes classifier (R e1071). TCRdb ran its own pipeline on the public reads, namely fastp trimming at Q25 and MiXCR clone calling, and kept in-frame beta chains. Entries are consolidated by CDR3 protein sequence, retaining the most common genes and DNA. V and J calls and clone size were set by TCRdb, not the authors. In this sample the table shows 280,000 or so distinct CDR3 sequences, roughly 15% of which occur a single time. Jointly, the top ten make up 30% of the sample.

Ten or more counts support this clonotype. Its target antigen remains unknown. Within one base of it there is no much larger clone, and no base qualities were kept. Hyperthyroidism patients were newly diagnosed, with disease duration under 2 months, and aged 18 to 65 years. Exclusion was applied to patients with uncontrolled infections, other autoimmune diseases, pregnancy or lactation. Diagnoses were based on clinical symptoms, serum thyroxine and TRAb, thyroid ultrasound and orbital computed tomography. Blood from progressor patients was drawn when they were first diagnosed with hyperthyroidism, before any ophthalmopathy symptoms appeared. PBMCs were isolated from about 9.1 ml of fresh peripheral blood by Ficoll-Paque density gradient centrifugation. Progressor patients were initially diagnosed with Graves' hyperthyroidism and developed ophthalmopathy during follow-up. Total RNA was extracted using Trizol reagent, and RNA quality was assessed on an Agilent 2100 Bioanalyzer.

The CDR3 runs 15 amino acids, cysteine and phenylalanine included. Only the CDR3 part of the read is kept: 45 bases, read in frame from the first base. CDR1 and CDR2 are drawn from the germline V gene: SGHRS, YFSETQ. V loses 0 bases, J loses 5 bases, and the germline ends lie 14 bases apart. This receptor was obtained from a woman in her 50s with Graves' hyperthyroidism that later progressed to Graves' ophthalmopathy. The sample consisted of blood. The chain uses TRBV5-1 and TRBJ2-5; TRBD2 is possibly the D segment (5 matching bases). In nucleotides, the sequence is TGCGCCAGCAGCTTGGCGGAGAGGGCTTGGGAGACCCAGTACTTC. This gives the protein CASSLAERAWETQYF.